This TCR beta chain was profiled in a study of blood T cell repertoires in COVID-19. Deletions cut 0 bases from V and 0 bases from J, with 10 bases between. Germline V CDR1 and CDR2: SGHTA, FQGNSA. The CDR3 loop spans 16 amino acids. Sequencing was performed with immunoSEQ multiplex PCR; in TCRdb, only in-frame clones are kept and a portion is missing. The sample consists of some 89,000 clones, roughly 90% of them appearing once. This clone was observed a single time. This rearrangement joins TRBV7-2 to TRBJ2-3; a weak D match, TRBD2 (6 bases). The sample taken for sequencing was peripheral blood. The receptor was isolated from a man between 45 and 60 years old with acute or convalescent COVID-19. The CDR3 DNA reads TGTGCCAGCAGCTTAGCAGGCGGGACCAGCACAGATACGCAGTATTTT. Its protein is CASSLAGGTSTDTQYF.